The rows below give T cell receptor beta chains drawn from one sample of a study of blood T cells in healthy people across ages. From the 5' RACE reads, TCRdb called clonotypes with MiXCR, one entry per CDR3 protein. The table has roughly 1.9 million distinct CDR3 sequences, around 42% seen once; the top ten hold approximately 22%. Sequencing used blood. The receptor set was obtained from a human donor in good health. The CDR3 runs from the conserved cysteine through the conserved F or W. The D gene is left open where the match is weak. Clone size is shown for a subset of rows, as once, few, many or a class of expanded clone.

d_gene	v_gene	abundance	j_gene	CDR3aa	CDR3nt
TRBD2	TRBV7-2	.	TRBJ2-7	CASSPSGGTDYEQYF	TGTGCCAGCAGCCCTAGCGGGGGGACGGACTACGAGCAGTACTTC
TRBD1	TRBV5-6	.	TRBJ1-5	CASSPDYRGVQPQHF	TGTGCCAGCAGCCCAGACTACAGGGGGGTTCAGCCCCAGCATTTT
.	TRBV6-6	.	TRBJ1-2	CASSWGEVDYGYTF	TGTGCCAGCAGTTGGGGCGAGGTGGACTACGGCTACACCTTC
TRBD2	TRBV27	few	TRBJ2-3	CASSFGGEADTQYF	TGTGCCAGCAGTTTTGGGGGGGAGGCAGATACGCAGTATTTT
.	TRBV27	.	TRBJ1-5	CASSPIYPGAEGNQPQHF	TGTGCCAGCAGTCCTATATACCCGGGGGCGGAAGGTAATCAGCCCCAGCATTTT
.	TRBV12-3/TRBV12-4	.	TRBJ2-2	CASTTVVPGELFF	TGTGCCAGCACCACCGTGGTTCCCGGGGAGCTGTTTTTT
.	TRBV4-2	few	TRBJ1-5	CASSQVEYSNQPQHF	TGTGCCAGCAGCCAAGTAGAATATAGCAATCAGCCCCAGCATTTT
TRBD1	TRBV5-6	few	TRBJ1-1	CASSLGGGPANTEAFF	TGTGCCAGCAGCTTGGGAGGGGGCCCTGCGAACACTGAAGCTTTCTTT
.	TRBV4-1	many	TRBJ2-7	CASSQDAGSYEQYF	TGCGCCAGCAGCCAAGATGCAGGCTCCTACGAGCAGTACTTC
TRBD2	TRBV20-1	.	TRBJ2-7	CSALAQRGGFVRGEQYF	TGCAGTGCTCTGGCACAGCGGGGGGGCTTCGTTCGGGGCGAGCAGTACTTC
.	TRBV6-1	many	TRBJ2-1	CASSPLGPQSGYNEQFF	TGTGCCAGCAGTCCGTTGGGACCCCAGTCGGGTTACAATGAGCAGTTCTTC
.	TRBV29-1	.	TRBJ1-2	CSVEFPETSYGYTF	TGCAGCGTTGAATTTCCGGAAACTAGCTATGGCTACACCTTC
TRBD1	TRBV2	few	TRBJ2-3	CASTYTGQGYSPEHTDTQYF	TGTGCCAGCACCTACACCGGACAGGGGTATTCCCCCGAACACACAGATACGCAGTATTTT
TRBD1	TRBV20-1	few	TRBJ1-5	CSARTGAGQPQHF	TGCAGTGCTCGTACAGGGGCCGGACAGCCCCAGCATTTT
.	TRBV15	few	TRBJ2-5	CATRRTTGEQYF	TGTGCCACCAGACGTACGACGGGGGAGCAGTACTTC
TRBD1	TRBV20-1	.	TRBJ1-1	CSANRGQAEAFF	TGCAGTGCTAACAGGGGGCAAGCTGAAGCTTTCTTT
TRBD2	TRBV20-1	.	TRBJ2-5	CSAHDPSGGHLVETQYF	TGCAGTGCTCACGACCCAAGCGGGGGGCATCTAGTTGAGACCCAGTACTTC
TRBD1	TRBV12-3/TRBV12-4	few	TRBJ1-5	CASSLSDRVQPQHF	TGTGCCAGCAGTTTATCGGACAGGGTTCAGCCCCAGCATTTT
TRBD1	TRBV28	.	TRBJ2-4	CASSLGQGAGGAKNIQYF	TGTGCCAGCAGTTTGGGACAGGGGGCGGGCGGAGCCAAAAACATTCAGTACTTC
.	TRBV24-1	.	TRBJ2-3	CATSDSYRTDTQYF	TGTGCCACCAGTGATTCGTACCGCACAGATACGCAGTATTTT
TRBD2	TRBV5-1	few	TRBJ2-3	CASSLASGPSTGTQYF	TGCGCCAGCAGCTTGGCTAGCGGCCCAAGCACAGGTACGCAGTATTTT
.	TRBV4-1	.	TRBJ1-2	CASSRSKGAEYGYTF	TGCGCCAGCAGCCGGAGTAAAGGGGCGGAATATGGCTACACCTTC
TRBD1	TRBV19	.	TRBJ1-2	CASSLPQGAIGYTF	TGTGCCAGTAGTCTCCCACAGGGGGCCATTGGCTACACCTTC
TRBD2	TRBV7-2	.	TRBJ2-7	CASSLDAGGGFYEQYF	TGTGCCAGCAGCTTAGATGCCGGGGGGGGCTTCTACGAGCAGTACTTC
.	TRBV29-1	.	TRBJ1-2	CSVEDWADRYTF	TGCAGCGTTGAAGATTGGGCGGATCGCTACACCTTC
.	TRBV3-1	.	TRBJ2-7	CASSQGTVWYEQYF	TGTGCCAGCAGCCAAGGGACAGTTTGGTACGAGCAGTACTTC
.	TRBV5-1	.	TRBJ2-1	CASSSAGSMDEQFF	TGCGCCAGCAGCTCCGCAGGGTCCATGGATGAGCAGTTCTTC
.	TRBV11-2	.	TRBJ1-4	CASSLSWTNEKLFF	TGTGCCAGCAGCTTATCTTGGACTAATGAAAAACTGTTTTTT
.	TRBV10-2	.	TRBJ1-1	CASGAARGTEAFF	TGCGCCAGCGGGGCAGCTCGCGGCACTGAAGCTTTCTTT
.	TRBV12-5	.	TRBJ2-1	CASGPKGMSTYNEQFF	TGTGCTAGTGGTCCTAAGGGCATGTCAACTTACAATGAGCAGTTCTTC
.	TRBV6-6	.	TRBJ2-3	CASSYVADPSDTQYF	TGTGCCAGCAGTTACGTGGCGGATCCCTCAGATACGCAGTATTTT
TRBD1	TRBV12-3/TRBV12-4	.	TRBJ1-1	CASRGTGGNTEAFF	TGTGCCAGCAGGGGGACAGGGGGTAACACTGAAGCTTTCTTT
.	TRBV7-7	.	TRBJ2-5	CASSRELGRRGDETQYF	TGTGCCAGCAGCCGGGAGCTTGGGCGGAGGGGTGATGAGACCCAGTACTTC
TRBD1	TRBV12-3/TRBV12-4	.	TRBJ2-5	CASGHQGTVYQETQYF	TGTGCCAGCGGACACCAAGGGACAGTGTACCAAGAGACCCAGTACTTC
.	TRBV29-1	few	TRBJ2-7	CSVVGQVSYEQYF	TGCAGCGTTGTCGGCCAGGTCAGTTACGAGCAGTACTTC